Listed below are T cell receptor beta chains from one sample, sequenced in a study of Ad26.COV2.S vaccination and SARS-CoV-2 variants. Repertoires were generated with immunoSEQ multiplex PCR, while TCRdb's copy carries only in-frame clones and drops some. The repertoire includes fewer than 900,000 clones, roughly 90% of them detected once, and around 1.4% sits in the top ten. The starting material was peripheral blood, obtained in a trial of Ad26.COV2.S vaccine versus placebo. The receptors were gathered from a person aged 18 to 59 who received the Ad26.COV2.S COVID-19 vaccine or a placebo. The CDR3 runs from the conserved cysteine through the conserved F or W. D genes are given only for firm matches. Size is stated for part of the rows, as once, few or many counts, or as a class when the clone is expanded.

d_gene: -
j_gene: TRBJ1-6
v_gene: TRBV3-1/TRBV3-2
abundance: -
CDR3aa: CASSQVARRGYNSPLHF
CDR3nt: TGTGCCAGCAGCCAAGTAGCCCGAAGGGGCTATAATTCACCCCTCCACTTT

d_gene: -
j_gene: TRBJ2-2
v_gene: TRBV5-5
abundance: once
CDR3aa: CASSLFVLWDFFNTGELFF
CDR3nt: TGTGCCAGCAGCCTTTTCGTCCTTTGGGACTTCTTTAACACCGGGGAGCTGTTTTTT

d_gene: -
j_gene: TRBJ2-2
v_gene: TRBV15
abundance: -
CDR3aa: CATSRVRENTGELFF
CDR3nt: TGTGCCACCAGCAGAGTTAGAGAAAACACCGGGGAGCTGTTTTTT

d_gene: -
j_gene: TRBJ2-3
v_gene: TRBV6-1
abundance: -
CDR3aa: CASSEQSDTQYF
CDR3nt: TGTGCCAGCAGTGAGCAGTCGGATACGCAGTATTTT

d_gene: -
j_gene: TRBJ2-5
v_gene: TRBV24-1
abundance: -
CDR3aa: CATSAHELRKTQYF
CDR3nt: TGTGCCACCAGTGCCCATGAGTTGCGGAAGACCCAGTACTTC

d_gene: TRBD2
j_gene: TRBJ2-2
v_gene: TRBV18
abundance: -
CDR3aa: CASSPTLAGVSGELFF
CDR3nt: TGTGCCAGCTCACCTACACTAGCGGGAGTGTCCGGGGAGCTGTTTTTT

d_gene: -
j_gene: TRBJ2-1
v_gene: TRBV7-2
abundance: -
CDR3aa: CASSSQSGGYNEQFF
CDR3nt: TGTGCCAGCAGCTCCCAATCGGGCGGCTACAATGAGCAGTTCTTC

d_gene: TRBD2
j_gene: TRBJ2-3
v_gene: TRBV10-3
abundance: -
CDR3aa: CAISDGTNTDTQYF
CDR3nt: TGTGCCATCAGTGACGGGACTAACACAGATACGCAGTATTTT

d_gene: -
j_gene: TRBJ2-7
v_gene: TRBV19
abundance: -
CDR3aa: CASSIGGYIGEQYF
CDR3nt: TGTGCCAGTAGTATAGGAGGGTATATCGGCGAGCAGTACTTC

d_gene: -
j_gene: TRBJ2-6
v_gene: TRBV25-1
abundance: -
CDR3aa: CASSPPSGANVLTF
CDR3nt: TGTGCCAGCAGCCCCCCTTCTGGGGCCAACGTCCTGACTTTC

d_gene: -
j_gene: TRBJ1-5
v_gene: TRBV19
abundance: -
CDR3aa: CASKGHRDLNQPQHF
CDR3nt: TGTGCCAGCAAGGGGCACCGGGATCTTAATCAGCCCCAGCATTTT

d_gene: -
j_gene: TRBJ2-7
v_gene: TRBV30
abundance: -
CDR3aa: CALDVSSYEQYF
CDR3nt: TGTGCCTTGGATGTGAGCTCCTACGAGCAGTACTTC

d_gene: TRBD2
j_gene: TRBJ2-1
v_gene: TRBV6-5
abundance: -
CDR3aa: CASSYEGGRAGEQFF
CDR3nt: TGTGCCAGCAGTTACGAGGGCGGGAGGGCCGGTGAGCAGTTCTTC

d_gene: -
j_gene: TRBJ1-5
v_gene: TRBV27
abundance: -
CDR3aa: CASSFSHNQPQHF
CDR3nt: TGTGCCAGCAGTTTTTCGCACAATCAGCCCCAGCATTTT

d_gene: -
j_gene: TRBJ2-1
v_gene: TRBV5-1
abundance: once
CDR3aa: CASSKVGQPYNEQFF
CDR3nt: TGCGCCAGCTCCAAAGTAGGACAGCCCTACAATGAGCAGTTCTTC

d_gene: TRBD1
j_gene: TRBJ2-7
v_gene: TRBV7-9
abundance: -
CDR3aa: CASSSPGQGEYEQYF
CDR3nt: TGTGCCAGCAGCTCACCAGGACAGGGAGAATACGAGCAGTACTTC

d_gene: -
j_gene: TRBJ2-5
v_gene: TRBV10-3
abundance: -
CDR3aa: CAISESSAQTETQYF
CDR3nt: TGTGCCATCAGTGAGTCTAGCGCACAGACAGAGACCCAGTACTTC

d_gene: -
j_gene: TRBJ1-3
v_gene: TRBV7-9
abundance: -
CDR3aa: CASSLNLISGNTIYF
CDR3nt: TGTGCCAGCAGCCTCAATCTTATCTCTGGAAACACCATATATTTT

d_gene: TRBD2
j_gene: TRBJ2-7
v_gene: TRBV7-8
abundance: -
CDR3aa: CASSFELAGGAGEQYF
CDR3nt: TGTGCCAGCAGCTTTGAACTAGCGGGTGGGGCGGGGGAGCAGTACTTC

d_gene: TRBD2
j_gene: TRBJ2-6
v_gene: TRBV18
abundance: -
CDR3aa: CASREGPGANVLTF
CDR3nt: TGTGCCAGCCGGGAGGGGCCTGGGGCCAACGTCCTGACTTTC

d_gene: TRBD2
j_gene: TRBJ2-3
v_gene: TRBV12-5
abundance: -
CDR3aa: CASGLGRGGPSTDTQYF
CDR3nt: TGTGCTAGTGGTTTGGGTCGGGGGGGACCATCCACAGATACGCAGTATTTT

d_gene: -
j_gene: TRBJ2-3
v_gene: TRBV7-3
abundance: -
CDR3aa: CASSFNTGATDTQYF
CDR3nt: TGTGCCAGCAGCTTCAACACCGGAGCAACAGATACGCAGTATTTT

d_gene: -
j_gene: TRBJ1-6
v_gene: TRBV6-2/TRBV6-3
abundance: -
CDR3aa: CASSLAGAINSPLHF
CDR3nt: TGTGCCAGCAGTTTGGCGGGGGCCATTAATTCACCCCTCCACTTT

d_gene: TRBD1
j_gene: TRBJ2-5
v_gene: TRBV19
abundance: -
CDR3aa: CASSVTGDQETQYF
CDR3nt: TGTGCCAGTAGTGTAACAGGGGATCAAGAGACCCAGTACTTC

d_gene: TRBD1
j_gene: TRBJ1-4
v_gene: TRBV4-2
abundance: -
CDR3aa: CASSQDLNRGDEKLFF
CDR3nt: TGTGCCAGCAGCCAAGATCTAAACAGGGGGGACGAAAAACTGTTTTTT

d_gene: -
j_gene: TRBJ2-3
v_gene: TRBV30
abundance: -
CDR3aa: CAWSPMRDTQYF
CDR3nt: TGTGCCTGGAGTCCCATGCGAGATACGCAGTATTTT

d_gene: -
j_gene: TRBJ1-1
v_gene: TRBV11-1
abundance: -
CDR3aa: CASSLSWGNTEAFF
CDR3nt: TGTGCCAGCAGCCTTTCGTGGGGGAACACTGAAGCTTTCTTT

d_gene: TRBD1
j_gene: TRBJ2-1
v_gene: TRBV25-1
abundance: -
CDR3aa: CASSDSRGQHEQFF
CDR3nt: TGTGCCAGCAGTGATTCCAGGGGGCAACATGAGCAGTTCTTC

d_gene: TRBD2
j_gene: TRBJ2-2
v_gene: TRBV5-1
abundance: -
CDR3aa: CASSFSGTSGSLTGELFF
CDR3nt: TGCGCCAGCAGCTTTTCGGGGACTAGCGGGAGTTTAACCGGGGAGCTGTTTTTT

d_gene: -
j_gene: TRBJ1-4
v_gene: TRBV27
abundance: -
CDR3aa: CASSTNRGTLATNEKLFF
CDR3nt: TGTGCCAGCAGTACCAATCGTGGGACCCTTGCAACTAATGAAAAACTGTTTTTT

d_gene: -
j_gene: TRBJ1-1
v_gene: TRBV10-3
abundance: -
CDR3aa: CAISRGENAEAFF
CDR3nt: TGTGCCATCAGTCGGGGAGAGAATGCTGAAGCTTTCTTT

d_gene: -
j_gene: TRBJ1-2
v_gene: TRBV6-6
abundance: -
CDR3aa: CASSVLGWNYGYTF
CDR3nt: TGTGCCAGCTCGGTCTTGGGTTGGAACTATGGCTACACCTTC

d_gene: -
j_gene: TRBJ2-5
v_gene: TRBV11-1
abundance: -
CDR3aa: CASSLIGVETQYF
CDR3nt: TGTGCCAGCAGCTTAATCGGGGTGGAGACCCAGTACTTC

d_gene: TRBD1
j_gene: TRBJ1-4
v_gene: TRBV4-1
abundance: -
CDR3aa: CASSQDQGGEKLFF
CDR3nt: TGCGCCAGCAGCCAAGACCAGGGGGGTGAAAAACTGTTTTTT

d_gene: TRBD1
j_gene: TRBJ2-2
v_gene: TRBV7-9
abundance: -
CDR3aa: CASSPKTGANTGELFF
CDR3nt: TGTGCCAGCAGCCCCAAGACAGGGGCCAACACCGGGGAGCTGTTTTTT

d_gene: -
j_gene: TRBJ2-2
v_gene: TRBV24-1
abundance: -
CDR3aa: CATEDSNTGELFF
CDR3nt: TGTGCCACCGAGGACAGTAACACCGGGGAGCTGTTTTTT

d_gene: -
j_gene: TRBJ1-2
v_gene: TRBV30
abundance: once
CDR3aa: CAWSAGSTNYGYTF
CDR3nt: TGTGCCTGGAGTGCCGGTTCGACTAACTATGGCTACACCTTC

d_gene: -
j_gene: TRBJ2-2
v_gene: TRBV7-2
abundance: -
CDR3aa: CASSWGQNTGELFF
CDR3nt: TGTGCCAGCAGCTGGGGACAGAACACCGGGGAGCTGTTTTTT

d_gene: TRBD2
j_gene: TRBJ2-1
v_gene: TRBV10-1
abundance: -
CDR3aa: CASSESAGLAVNEQFF
CDR3nt: TGCGCCAGCAGTGAGTCGGCCGGACTAGCAGTCAATGAGCAGTTCTTC

d_gene: TRBD2
j_gene: TRBJ2-7
v_gene: TRBV7-2
abundance: -
CDR3aa: CASSLFSGREYEQYF
CDR3nt: TGTGCCAGCAGCTTATTCTCAGGGAGGGAGTACGAGCAGTACTTC

d_gene: TRBD2
j_gene: TRBJ2-5
v_gene: TRBV5-1
abundance: -
CDR3aa: CASSLVASGGQETQYF
CDR3nt: TGCGCCAGCAGCTTGGTCGCTAGCGGGGGCCAAGAGACCCAGTACTTC

d_gene: -
j_gene: TRBJ1-3
v_gene: TRBV7-9
abundance: -
CDR3aa: CASSFIVSGNTIYF
CDR3nt: TGTGCCAGCAGCTTTATCGTCTCTGGAAACACCATATATTTT

d_gene: -
j_gene: TRBJ2-3
v_gene: TRBV3-1/TRBV3-2
abundance: -
CDR3aa: CASAPGVGADTQYF
CDR3nt: TGTGCCAGCGCCCCGGGGGTTGGTGCAGATACGCAGTATTTT

d_gene: -
j_gene: TRBJ1-5
v_gene: TRBV14
abundance: once
CDR3aa: CASSHESPRRQPQHF
CDR3nt: TGTGCCAGCAGCCACGAGTCCCCTAGGAGGCAGCCCCAGCATTTT

d_gene: -
j_gene: TRBJ1-5
v_gene: TRBV19
abundance: -
CDR3aa: CASGGNQPQHF
CDR3nt: TGTGCCAGTGGTGGCAATCAGCCCCAGCATTTT

d_gene: -
j_gene: TRBJ1-5
v_gene: TRBV30
abundance: -
CDR3aa: CAWSVRGGQPQHF
CDR3nt: TGTGCCTGGAGTGTACGGGGAGGTCAGCCCCAGCATTTT

d_gene: -
j_gene: TRBJ2-1
v_gene: TRBV4-3
abundance: -
CDR3aa: CASSQRMGRGNRHEQFF
CDR3nt: TGCGCCAGCAGCCAACGTATGGGGCGGGGCAACCGCCATGAGCAGTTCTTC

d_gene: TRBD2
j_gene: TRBJ2-5
v_gene: TRBV7-9
abundance: -
CDR3aa: CASSLNSLAGGYETQYF
CDR3nt: TGTGCCAGCAGCTTAAACTCCTTGGCGGGGGGCTATGAGACCCAGTACTTC

d_gene: TRBD1
j_gene: TRBJ2-6
v_gene: TRBV6-5
abundance: -
CDR3aa: CASRDRFSGANVLTF
CDR3nt: TGTGCCAGCAGGGACAGGTTCTCTGGGGCCAACGTCCTGACTTTC

d_gene: -
j_gene: TRBJ2-2
v_gene: TRBV5-1
abundance: -
CDR3aa: CASSWGQPNTGELFF
CDR3nt: TGCGCCAGCAGCTGGGGACAACCGAACACCGGGGAGCTGTTTTTT

d_gene: -
j_gene: TRBJ2-2
v_gene: TRBV29-1
abundance: -
CDR3aa: CSVEPGLNTGELFF
CDR3nt: TGCAGCGTTGAACCGGGGCTGAACACCGGGGAGCTGTTTTTT

d_gene: -
j_gene: TRBJ2-1
v_gene: TRBV3-1/TRBV3-2
abundance: -
CDR3aa: CASSQSRGNEQFF
CDR3nt: TGTGCCAGCAGCCAAAGCAGGGGAAATGAGCAGTTCTTC